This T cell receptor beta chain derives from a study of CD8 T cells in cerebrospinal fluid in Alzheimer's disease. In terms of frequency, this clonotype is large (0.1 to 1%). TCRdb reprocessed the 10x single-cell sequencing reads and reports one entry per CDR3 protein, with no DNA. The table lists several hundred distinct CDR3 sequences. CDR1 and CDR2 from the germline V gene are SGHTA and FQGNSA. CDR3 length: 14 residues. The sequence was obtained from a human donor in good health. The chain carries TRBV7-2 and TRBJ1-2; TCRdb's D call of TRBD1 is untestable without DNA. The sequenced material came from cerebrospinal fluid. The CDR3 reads CASSAQQGADGYTF.